Each of the 29 T cell receptor beta chains below was sequenced from the same sample in a study of T cell repertoires and HLA-DP antigens (dated by TCRdb to 2017 to 2018). For these receptors, no antigen is known. Library preparation used the immunoSEQ multiplex PCR assay. TCRdb limited this immuneACCESS table to in-frame rearrangements with V and J called. A share of clones is missing; checked studies link under half to unresolved V genes, and the rest is unexplained. Within this sample are over 100,000 clones, with almost 95% of them counted one time only. Around 0.3% of the sample comes from the top ten. Specimen: CD4+ T cells from PBMCs. Every receptor here comes from a woman aged 18-29 years in good health and CMV-seronegative.

The chain carries TRBV18 and TRBJ1-1; 7 positions agree with TRBD1. Germline V gene sequence: CDR1 KGHSH, CDR2 LQKENI. V shed 9 bases and J 0 bases; nucleotides not matched to a gene: 4. The CDR3 has 13 amino acids. The CDR3 is CASAGGLNTEAFF. CDR3 sequence (DNA): TGTGCCAGTGCAGGGGGGCTGAACACTGAAGCTTTCTTT. The complete variable domain, with remaining parts taken from reference TRBV18 and TRBJ1-1, reads NAGVMQNPRHLVRRRGQEARLRCSPMKGHSHVYWYRQLPEEGLKFMVYLQKENIIDESGMPKERFSAEFPKEGPSILRIQQVVRGDSAAYFCASAGGLNTEAFFGQGTRLTVV.

The J gene is TRBJ1-2, the V gene TRBV11-2, with D perhaps matching TRBD1 (6 bases). The CDR3 sequence is 14 residues long. Trimming shortened V by 1 base and J by 8 bases, and 14 bases separated the two germline ends. Germline V gene data show CDR1 as SGHAT and CDR2 as FQNNGV. The CDR3 sequence: CASSLGPGARGYTF. CDR3 DNA sequence: TGTGCCAGCAGCTTAGGTCCGGGGGCGAGAGGCTACACCTTC.

This chain connects TRBV4-2 to TRBJ2-2; possible D gene TRBD1, 7 bases. Germline loops: CDR1 LGHNA, CDR2 YNFKEQ. Trimming stripped 4 bases from V and 6 bases from J, with 15 bases between. This CDR3 is 15 amino acids long. The CDR3 protein is CASSPGGRGAGELFF. The CDR3 DNA follows: TGTGCCAGCAGCCCTGGAGGCAGGGGGGCCGGGGAGCTGTTTTTT.

This clone has just a few counts. The gene calls are TRBV5-6 and TRBJ1-2; D possibly corresponds to TRBD1 (6 bases). This CDR3 spans 14 amino acids. Germline V CDR1 and CDR2: SGHDT, YYEEEE. V lost 6 bases and J lost 3, with 15 bases in between. CDR3 bases: TGTGCCAGCACCCCGAGGGGGACGGACTATGGCTACACCTTC. Translation gives CASTPRGTDYGYTF.

This clone was recorded once. The genes are TRBV5-5 and TRBJ1-2; possibly TRBD1 for D (6 bases). CDR3 length equals 14 residues. CDR1 is SGHKS, CDR2 YYEKEE, per germline (reference sequence). Trimming left V 2 bases short and J 4 bases short, with 12 bases between. The CDR3 nucleotides read TGTGCCAGCAGCTTCACAGGGTTGGGCTATGGCTACACCTTC. Translation: CASSFTGLGYGYTF.

This chain connects TRBV10-1 to TRBJ2-5, with D uncertain. The CDR3 covers 12 residues. Trimming removed 0 bases from V and 5 bases from J, with 4 bases in between. Per the germline V gene, CDR1 is WNHNN and CDR2 is SYGVQD (reference sequence). The DNA for the CDR3 is TGCGCCAGCAGTGAGTCGACGGAGACCCAGTACTTC. This encodes CASSESTETQYF.

This sequence joins TRBV11-2 and TRBJ2-7; 11 bases agree with TRBD2. V was pared by 5 bases and J by 4 bases, with 4 bases of the junction left unmatched. The CDR3 loop spans 14 amino acids. Germline V gene sequence: CDR1 SGHAT, CDR2 FQNNGV. As DNA, the CDR3 is TGTGCCAGCAGCCCAGGGACTAGCGGTTACGAGCAGTACTTC. Encoded protein: CASSPGTSGYEQYF.

The genes are TRBV7-9 and TRBJ2-5, with 10 bases aligning to TRBD1. The CDR3 extends over 16 amino acids. V lost 1 base and J lost 5; bases outside the gene matches: 7. Germline V gene lookup returns CDR1 SEHNR and CDR2 FQNEAQ (reference sequence). DNA of the CDR3: TGTGCCAGCAGCTTAGTGCCCGGACAGGGGGAGGAGACCCAGTACTTC. Encoded protein: CASSLVPGQGEETQYF. The whole variable domain, remainder taken from reference TRBV7-9 and TRBJ2-5, is DTGVSQNPRHKITKRGQNVTFRCDPISEHNRLYWYRQTLGQGPEFLTYFQNEAQLEKSRLLSDRFSAERPKGSFSTLEIQRTEQGDSAMYLCASSLVPGQGEETQYFGPGTRLLVL.

The chain couples TRBV6-1 to TRBJ1-2, with a possible D match to TRBD1 (5 bases). Trimming left V 4 bases short and J 1 base short, with 10 bases between. Germline V gene lookup returns CDR1 MNHNS and CDR2 SASEGT. This CDR3 spans 14 amino acids. CDR3 region: CASSVADSNYGYTF. Here the CDR3 DNA reads TGTGCCAGCAGTGTCGCCGACAGTAACTATGGCTACACCTTC.

The V call is TRBV7-9, the J call TRBJ1-4, with 12 bases fitting TRBD1. Germline V CDR1 and CDR2: SEHNR, FQNEAQ (reference sequence). With 6 bases clipped from V and 4 bases from J, the junction kept 9 bases outside the gene matches. The CDR3 runs to 17 residues. The CDR3 protein is CASSSPGQGAGNEKLFF. As DNA, the CDR3 is TGTGCCAGCAGTTCCCCGGGACAGGGGGCGGGTAATGAAAAACTGTTTTTT.

V and J are TRBV5-4 and TRBJ2-5; 12 bases map to TRBD2. From germline, CDR1 is SGHNT and CDR2 YYREEE (reference sequence). The J segment lost 7 bases and the V segment lost 4 bases, leaving 14 bases of the junction unmatched. The CDR3 contains 17 residues. Written as DNA, the CDR3 is TGTGCCAGCAGCGATGGGACTAGCGGGTTTAACGCGGTGACCCAGTACTTC. Translated, it gives CASSDGTSGFNAVTQYF.

The V and J genes are TRBV7-9 and TRBJ1-4; D is possibly TRBD1 (5 bases). Deletions cut 2 bases from V and 7 bases from J, with 14 bases between. From germline, CDR1 is SEHNR and CDR2 FQNEAQ (reference sequence). CDR3 length: 15 residues. The CDR3 region has the DNA TGTGCCAGCAGCTTAATGGGGGATCCAGGTGAAAAACTGTTTTTT. Amino acid sequence: CASSLMGDPGEKLFF. The full variable domain, in which reference TRBV7-9 and TRBJ1-4 provide the parts outside the CDR3, is DTGVSQNPRHKITKRGQNVTFRCDPISEHNRLYWYRQTLGQGPEFLTYFQNEAQLEKSRLLSDRFSAERPKGSFSTLEIQRTEQGDSAMYLCASSLMGDPGEKLFFGSGTQLSVL.

The rearrangement joins TRBV7-9 to TRBJ1-6; D unclear. The length of the CDR3 is 12 residues. The germline CDR1 and CDR2 sequences are SEHNR and FQNEAQ (reference sequence). V lost 9 bases and J lost 6, with 9 bases in between. CDR3 loop: CASRSLNSPLHF. CDR3 sequence (DNA): TGTGCCAGTAGAAGCCTTAATTCACCCCTCCACTTT. Full variable domain (missing parts from reference TRBV7-9 and TRBJ1-6): DTGVSQNPRHKITKRGQNVTFRCDPISEHNRLYWYRQTLGQGPEFLTYFQNEAQLEKSRLLSDRFSAERPKGSFSTLEIQRTEQGDSAMYLCASRSLNSPLHFGNGTRLTVT.

The V gene is TRBV28, the J gene TRBJ2-3; 9 bases align to TRBD2. With V trimmed by 5 bases and J by 2 bases, 23 bases remained unmatched. The CDR3 has 21 amino acids. CDR1 is MDHEN and CDR2 is SYDVKM in the germline V gene. CDR3 bases: TGTGCCAGCAGTGAACCCTGGAGGAGCGGGAGGCCCTCCCGCCACACAGATACGCAGTATTTT. This translates into CASSEPWRSGRPSRHTDTQYF.

This chain joins TRBV18 and TRBJ2-6; TRBD1 matches 7 bases. Germline-derived CDR1 and CDR2 are KGHSH and LQKENI. The length of the CDR3 is 19 residues. V lost 3 bases to trimming and J lost 1 base; unmatched junction nucleotides: 12. The CDR3 nucleotides are TGTGCCAGCTCACCGCGTACAGGGGCTGCCCCTTCTGGGGCCAACGTCCTGACTTTC. It yields the protein CASSPRTGAAPSGANVLTF. The variable domain in full, with the rest retrieved from reference TRBV18 and TRBJ2-6, is NAGVMQNPRHLVRRRGQEARLRCSPMKGHSHVYWYRQLPEEGLKFMVYLQKENIIDESGMPKERFSAEFPKEGPSILRIQQVVRGDSAAYFCASSPRTGAAPSGANVLTFGAGSRLTVL.

CDR3 coding DNA: TGTGCCGCCGGGACAAGGGAGGGCACAGATACGCAGTATTTT. This sequence encodes CAAGTREGTDTQYF. V gene TRBV10-3 combines with J gene TRBJ2-3; D may correspond to TRBD1 or TRBD2 (6 bases each). Trimming took 11 bases from V and 1 from J, leaving 16 bases between them. Germline V lookup: CDR1 ENHRY, CDR2 SYGVKD. The CDR3 is 14 residues long.

The rearrangement links TRBV7-9 to TRBJ1-4; D is unclear. The CDR3 spans 14 residues. Germline CDR1 and CDR2: SEHNR and FQNEAQ (reference sequence). V shed 4 bases and J shed 0 bases, with 6 bases lying between them. The CDR3 DNA reads TGTGCCAGCAGCTCCGCAGCAACTAATGAAAAACTGTTTTTT. Amino acids: CASSSAATNEKLFF.

The chain has TRBV4-2 and TRBJ2-7, with D maybe TRBD2 (6 bases). Deletions cut 0 bases from V and 3 bases from J, with 12 bases between. This CDR3 is built from 15 residues. CDR1 and CDR2 (germline): LGHNA, YNFKEQ. This CDR3 is CASSQDLAVNYEQYF. DNA of the CDR3: TGTGCCAGCAGCCAAGATTTAGCGGTGAACTACGAGCAGTACTTC.

The rearrangement joins TRBV10-2 to TRBJ1-6; 8 bases are a match to TRBD1. The CDR3 consists of 14 residues. Germline V gene sequence: CDR1 WSHSY, CDR2 SAAADI. V lost 4 bases and J lost 9; bases outside the gene matches: 5. CDR3 nucleotide sequence: TGCGCCAGCAGTGGTACAGGGGGTCTTTCACCCCTCCACTTT. The encoded protein is CASSGTGGLSPLHF.

The J gene is TRBJ2-5, the V gene TRBV7-9, with D unresolved. Germline CDR1 reads SEHNR; CDR2 reads FQNEAQ (reference sequence). Trimming left V 0 bases short and J 2 bases short, with 16 bases between. There are 17 residues in the CDR3. The CDR3 region is CASSLAKSVGSQETQYF. CDR3 bases: TGTGCCAGCAGCTTAGCGAAATCGGTTGGCAGTCAAGAGACCCAGTACTTC.

The chain uses TRBV6-1 and TRBJ2-1; TRBD2 agrees at 8 bases. This CDR3 is built from 15 residues. With V trimmed by 4 bases and J by 4 bases, 6 bases remained unmatched. Germline CDR1 reads MNHNS; CDR2 reads SASEGT. DNA of the CDR3: TGTGCCAGCAGTGCGAGACTAGCGACTTACAATGAGCAGTTCTTC. This sequence encodes CASSARLATYNEQFF.

V and J are TRBV5-8 and TRBJ2-5; D remains ambiguous. Trimming took off 3 bases at V and 6 bases at J, with 12 bases between the two ends. The CDR3 has 13 residues. CDR1 SGHTS and CDR2 YDEGEE come from the germline V gene. In DNA form, the CDR3 reads TGTGCCAGCAGCTCCCCATGGTGGAAGACCCAGTACTTC. Translating gives CASSSPWWKTQYF.

The chain employs TRBV6-6 and TRBJ1-5, with D hard to call. CDR1 and CDR2 (germline): MNHNY, SVGAGI (reference sequence). The CDR3 totals 14 residues. Trimming left V 5 bases short and J 3 bases short, with 11 bases between. As DNA, the CDR3 is TGTGCCAGCAGTAAAGGACGATTCAATCAGCCCCAGCATTTT. It yields the protein CASSKGRFNQPQHF.

The J gene is TRBJ1-2, the V gene TRBV30, with 11 bases matching TRBD1. CDR1 and CDR2 (germline): GTSNPN, SVGIG (reference sequence). V dropped 5 bases and J dropped 5; count of bases not matched to a gene: 7. This CDR3 spans 14 amino acids. This CDR3 is CAWSAGQGEYGYTF. CDR3 DNA: TGTGCCTGGTCAGCGGGACAGGGGGAATATGGCTACACCTTC.

This rearrangement joins TRBV27 to TRBJ1-1; TRBD1 might be the D (5 bases). There are 13 residues in the CDR3. CDR1 is MNHEY, CDR2 SMNVEV, per germline (reference sequence). The ends were cut back, 2 bases at V and 7 bases at J, with 11 bases in the middle. The CDR3 region is CASSLRQGDEAFF. The CDR3, as DNA: TGTGCCAGCAGTTTACGGCAGGGCGATGAAGCTTTCTTT.

The V and J genes are TRBV20-1 and TRBJ2-1; D is unresolved. Germline V CDR1 and CDR2: DFQATT, SNEGSKA (reference sequence). The CDR3 length is 11 residues. V shed 6 bases and J shed 8 bases, with 11 bases lying between them. As DNA, the CDR3 is TGCAGTGCCGCCATAGAAGATGAGCAGTTCTTC. Translation gives CSAAIEDEQFF.

This chain joins TRBV12-5 and TRBJ2-7; 8 bases map to TRBD1. With V trimmed by 1 base and J by 3 bases, 5 bases remained unmatched. The germline V gene has CDR1 LGHNT and CDR2 FRNRAP. There are 15 residues in the CDR3. CDR3 loop: CASGLEQGALYEQYF. CDR3 bases: TGTGCTAGTGGTTTGGAGCAGGGGGCCCTCTACGAGCAGTACTTC.

The chain combines TRBV25-1 with TRBJ1-6; 9 bases align to TRBD1. The CDR3 covers 13 residues. Looked up from germline, CDR1 is MGHDK and CDR2 is SYGVNS. Trimming took 7 bases from V and 10 from J; bases not matched to a gene: 5. The CDR3 spells CASTGTGQSPLHF. CDR3 coding DNA: TGTGCCAGCACCGGGACAGGGCAATCACCCCTCCACTTT. The full variable domain, with the rest looked up from reference TRBV25-1 and TRBJ1-6, is EADIYQTPRYLVIGTGKKITLECSQTMGHDKMYWYQQDPGMELHLIHYSYGVNSTEKGDLSSESTVSRIRTEHFPLTLESARPSHTSQYLCASTGTGQSPLHFGNGTRLTVT.

The chain has TRBV11-2 and TRBJ2-5; D ambiguous. The CDR3 totals 15 residues. V shed 5 bases and J shed 4 bases, with 17 bases lying between them. Germline CDR1 SGHAT, CDR2 FQNNGV. CDR3 DNA: TGTGCCAGCAGCCTCCGCGGCCAGGTGGGAGAGACCCAGTACTTC. Amino acid sequence: CASSLRGQVGETQYF.